This passage covers 30 T cell receptor beta chains from one sample sequenced in a study of response to subunit inactivated influenza vaccine (dated by TCRdb to the late 2010s). In the paper's terms, the time point label means: 40 to 45 days after influenza vaccine administration. The library relied on RT-PCR. These reads were obtained on an Illumina HiSeq 2500. Clones were called with MiXCR by TCRdb after fastp trimmed the public reads at Q25, and only in-frame beta chains were retained. When rows share a CDR3 protein, they turn into one entry using the most common DNA and genes. This sample has hundreds of thousands of distinct CDR3 sequences in its table, and over 10% of those were observed once. The ten top clones hold about an eighth of the sample. The sample in question was PBMCs from blood, obtained about 40 days after vaccination. The receptors derive from a man aged 45-60 years who received an inactivated influenza vaccine. Donor details come from another sample of the same person, matched by shared clones.

This clonotype came up many times. J is TRBJ2-2 and V is TRBV11-3; maybe TRBD1 (6 bases). Deletions cut 5 bases from V and 6 bases from J, with 10 bases between. Per germline, CDR1 SGHNT and CDR2 YENEEA. This CDR3 contains 13 residues. The CDR3 sequence is CASSLRGSGELFF. DNA for the CDR3: TGTGCCAGCAGCCTGAGGGGGTCCGGGGAGCTGTTTTTT.

This clonotype was counted a few times. The chain couples TRBV20-1 to TRBJ2-7; 10 bases align to TRBD2. The CDR3 has 13 amino acids. Germline V gene data show CDR1 as DFQATT and CDR2 as SNEGSKA (reference sequence). Trimming removed 5 bases from V and 9 bases from J; junction bases left unmatched: 10. This chain's CDR3 is CSAGPSGRLGQYF. In DNA form, the CDR3 reads TGCAGTGCTGGGCCTAGCGGGAGATTGGGGCAGTACTTC.

The CDR3 nucleotides are TGTGCCATCAGCACAGGGAGGGGCCCTAAAAGCTCCTACAATGAGCAGTTCTTC. This gives the protein CAISTGRGPKSSYNEQFF. The chain recombines TRBV10-3 with TRBJ2-1, with D perhaps TRBD2 (7 bases). Trimming removed 6 bases at V and 0 bases at J, with 21 bases between. The CDR3 has 18 residues. CDR1 and CDR2 (germline): ENHRY, SYGVKD.

This clonotype showed up many times. This chain joins TRBV5-5 and TRBJ1-1, with 7 bases aligning to TRBD1. The CDR3 has 17 amino acids. Unmatched junction bases numbered 8, after V lost 0 bases and J lost 0 bases. Germline V gives CDR1 SGHKS, CDR2 YYEKEE (reference sequence). The DNA for the CDR3 is TGTGCCAGCAGCTTGGGGGCGACAGGGTTAATGAACACTGAAGCTTTCTTT. Its protein is CASSLGATGLMNTEAFF.

This clonotype was seen at least ten times. The chain joins TRBV20-1 to TRBJ2-1; no clear D. Germline lookup yields CDR1 DFQATT and CDR2 SNEGSKA (reference sequence). CDR3 length equals 13 residues. V was pared by 3 bases and J by 0 bases, with 6 bases between. The CDR3 protein is CSASLDSYNEQFF. Here the CDR3 DNA reads TGCAGTGCTAGCCTCGACTCCTACAATGAGCAGTTCTTC.

As for this clonotype: One base away lies a much larger clone, so this may be a sequencing read error. The chain joins TRBV20-1 to TRBJ2-1; a possible D gene is TRBD2 (6 bases). V was shortened by 3 bases and J by 7 bases, with 16 bases between the two germline ends. Germline V gene sequence: CDR1 DFQATT, CDR2 SNEGSKA (reference sequence). The CDR3 is 14 amino acids. CDR3 loop: CSARGRASGNEQFF. As DNA, the CDR3 is TGCAGTGCTAGGGGGAGAGCGAGCGGGAATGAGCAGTTCTTC.

The chain has TRBV12-3 or TRBV12-4 and TRBJ2-7, with D unresolved. The CDR3 has 14 residues. Trimming removed 2 bases from V and 1 base from J, with 9 bases in between. CDR3 residues: CASSLNRQSYEQYF. The CDR3 DNA follows: TGTGCCAGCAGTTTAAACAGACAATCCTACGAGCAGTACTTC.

The J gene is TRBJ2-7, the V gene TRBV24-1, with 7 bases aligning to TRBD1. Germline-derived CDR1 and CDR2 are KGHDR and SFDVKD. V trimming: 2 bases; J trimming: 6 bases; junction bases outside the gene matches: 9. The CDR3 contains 15 residues. CDR3 protein: CATSDSDRSRSEQYF. CDR3 DNA sequence: TGTGCCACCAGTGATTCGGACAGGAGTCGATCCGAGCAGTACTTC.

The V call is TRBV20-1, the J call TRBJ2-1; 10 bases are a match to TRBD2. Germline V gene data show CDR1 as DFQATT and CDR2 as SNEGSKA (reference sequence). This CDR3 has 17 residues. The junction had 16 bases not matched to a gene; V was cut back by 3 bases and J by 8 bases. CDR3 bases: TGCAGTGCTAGTAACGCCCTAGCGGGAGACCGTCGGGATGAGCAGTTCTTC. Translation gives CSASNALAGDRRDEQFF.

This clonotype was detected a few times. Relative to the germline gene, one junction end is altered; a read error may explain this. The chain couples TRBV2 to TRBJ2-4; 7 bases are a match to TRBD2. CDR1 SNHLY and CDR2 FYNNEI come from the germline V gene. This CDR3 is built from 13 residues. The DNA for the CDR3 is TGTGCCAGTAGTGGGGGGGGAGAAAACATTCAGTACTTC. As protein: CASSGGGENIQYF.

The chain carries TRBV20-1 and TRBJ2-7, with 10 bases aligning to TRBD2. The trim removed 1 base at V and 3 bases at J, leaving 18 bases unmatched. Germline V CDR1 and CDR2: DFQATT, SNEGSKA (reference sequence). This CDR3 region has 19 residues. In DNA, the CDR3 is TGCAGTGCTAGAGCATCCGAGACAAAGAGCGGGAGGGTGTTCTACGAGCAGTACTTC. This translates into CSARASETKSGRVFYEQYF.

This clonotype was seen a handful of times. V usage is TRBV29-1 and J usage is TRBJ1-2; 9 nucleotides match TRBD1. This CDR3 is 12 amino acids long. CDR1 is SQVTM, CDR2 ANQGSEA, per germline. With 5 bases clipped from V and 6 bases from J, the junction kept 4 bases outside the gene matches. The CDR3 region has the DNA TGCAGCGTTTTGGGGACAGGGAATGGCTACACCTTC. Protein sequence: CSVLGTGNGYTF.

The CDR3 sequence: CASSRISSGTFKDEQFF. CDR3 bases: TGTGCCAGCAGTCGTATCTCATCCGGGACTTTTAAGGATGAGCAGTTCTTC. The V call is TRBV12-3 or TRBV12-4, the J call TRBJ2-1; possibly TRBD2 for D (6 bases). Between the trimmed V and J ends, which lost 5 bases and 8 bases, there was a span of 25 bases. The length of the CDR3 is 17 residues.

The V and J genes are TRBV6-1 and TRBJ1-3, with 8 bases identical to TRBD1. This CDR3 has 15 residues. Germline lookup yields CDR1 MNHNS and CDR2 SASEGT. Trimming cost V 3 bases and J 4 bases; bases outside gene matches: 5. CDR3 coding DNA: TGTGCCAGCAGTGACCCAGGGGGCTTCGGAAACACCATATATTTT. Translating gives CASSDPGGFGNTIYF.

Comment on this clonotype: One end of the junction is discordant with germline, which a read error may explain. The chain carries TRBV6-2 or TRBV6-3 and TRBJ2-1; D tentatively reads TRBD1 or TRBD2 (6 bases each). CDR1 is MNHEY and CDR2 is SVGEGT in the germline V gene. This CDR3 is 13 amino acids long. CDR3 bases: TGTGCCAGCAGCCGTCCTTCGGGGGCGGGACTGACCTTC. Translated: CASSRPSGAGLTF.

This clonotype was counted a few times. The CDR3 here is CASSETGASQETQYF. CDR3 nucleotides: TGTGCCAGCAGCGAGACAGGGGCCTCGCAAGAGACCCAGTACTTC. This chain links TRBV5-6 with TRBJ2-5; TRBD1 agrees at 8 bases. The CDR3 extends over 15 amino acids. From germline, CDR1 is SGHDT and CDR2 YYEEEE. V shed 4 bases and J 2 bases; nucleotides not matched to a gene: 7.

A few counts support this clonotype. The gene calls are TRBV10-3 and TRBJ1-5; D remains unclear. CDR1 and CDR2 from the germline V gene are ENHRY and SYGVKD. The CDR3 contains 14 residues. Deletions cut 2 bases from V and 5 bases from J, with 10 bases between. The CDR3 region has the DNA TGTGCCATCAGTGAGGCAGACTGGGATCAGCCCCAGCATTTT. It codes for CAISEADWDQPQHF.

This clonotype was counted a few times. The rearrangement joins TRBV7-2 to TRBJ2-1, with TRBD1 identical over 7 bases. V shed 3 bases and J 8 bases; nucleotides not matched to a gene: 10. CDR1 SGHTA and CDR2 FQGNSA come from the germline V gene. CDR3 size: 15 residues. This CDR3 is CASSFTGVGSHEQFF. The CDR3 nucleotides read TGTGCCAGCAGCTTCACAGGGGTAGGATCCCATGAGCAGTTCTTC. The whole variable domain, remainder taken from reference TRBV7-2 and TRBJ2-1, is GAGVSQSPSNKVTEKGKDVELRCDPISGHTALYWYRQSLGQGLEFLIYFQGNSAPDKSGLPSDRFSAERTGGSVSTLTIQRTQQEDSAVYLCASSFTGVGSHEQFFGPGTRLTVL.

This clonotype was detected many times. The chain has TRBV20-1 and TRBJ2-1, with 10 bases that match TRBD2. The CDR3 loop spans 14 amino acids. The germline V gene encodes CDR1 DFQATT and CDR2 SNEGSKA (reference sequence). J lost 6 bases, V lost 4 bases, and 6 bases had no gene match. CDR3 DNA: TGCAGTGCTACAAGCGGGAGGGACTCCAATGAGCAGTTCTTC. It codes for CSATSGRDSNEQFF.

This clonotype has a count of ten or more. CDR3 region: CASSSATSGDRKETQYF. The CDR3 coding sequence is TGTGCCAGCAGTTCTGCGACTAGCGGGGACAGAAAAGAGACCCAGTACTTC. The genes are TRBV6-2 or TRBV6-3 and TRBJ2-5, with TRBD2 matching 11 bases. The CDR3 has 17 amino acids. Germline trimming cut 4 bases from V and 3 bases from J; bases unmatched to any gene: 10. CDR1 and CDR2 (germline): MNHEY, SVGEGT.

This clonotype occurred a few times. The gene calls are TRBV11-1 and TRBJ1-2; possible D gene TRBD1, 6 bases. This CDR3 region has 13 residues. V was trimmed by 4 bases and J by 4 bases, leaving 10 bases between them. Germline-derived CDR1 and CDR2 are SGHAT and FQDESV (reference sequence). DNA of the CDR3: TGTGCCAGCAGCTGGGGACACAGCTATGGCTACACCTTC. The encoded protein is CASSWGHSYGYTF.

Only a few counts were recorded for this clonotype. The V call is TRBV7-2, the J call TRBJ2-7; 10 nucleotides agree with TRBD1. V lost 5 bases and J lost 3; bases outside the gene matches: 4. Germline V gene sequence: CDR1 SGHTA, CDR2 FQGNSA. This CDR3 is built from 14 residues. The CDR3 coding sequence is TGTGCCAGCAGCACCTGGACAGGGGGCTACGAGCAGTACTTC. Protein sequence: CASSTWTGGYEQYF.

V usage is TRBV7-9 and J usage is TRBJ2-7, with D uncertain. CDR1 and CDR2 from the germline V gene are SEHNR and FQNEAQ (reference sequence). V was cut by 0 bases and J by 0 bases, with 12 bases left in between. CDR3 size: 16 residues. The DNA of the CDR3 is TGTGCCAGCAGCTTAGCGGCAGGTACTCACTCCTACGAGCAGTACTTC. This gives the protein CASSLAAGTHSYEQYF.

The rearrangement links TRBV2 to TRBJ2-1; D is unclear. The CDR3 runs 15 residues. Trimming took off 4 bases at V and 0 bases at J, with 10 bases between the two ends. Per germline, CDR1 SNHLY and CDR2 FYNNEI. The CDR3 region has the DNA TGTGCCAGCAGTGGTGACCTTAGCTCCTACAATGAGCAGTTCTTC. This codes for CASSGDLSSYNEQFF.

This clonotype was counted at least ten times. The rearrangement joins TRBV2 to TRBJ1-5; D possibly corresponds to TRBD1 (5 bases). The CDR3 contains 13 residues. V dropped 4 bases and J dropped 7 bases, with 11 bases sitting between them. CDR1 SNHLY and CDR2 FYNNEI come from the germline V gene. Here the CDR3 DNA reads TGTGCCAGCAGTGTCAGCAGGGACCAGCCCCAGCATTTT. It yields the protein CASSVSRDQPQHF.

Written as DNA, the CDR3 is TGCGCCAGCAGCCCCCCGGGCGGGGAGCTGTTTTTT. Its protein is CASSPPGGELFF. The gene calls are TRBV5-1 and TRBJ2-2, with D unclear. The CDR3 is 12 amino acids. The germline V gene encodes CDR1 SGHRS and CDR2 YFSETQ. Trimming shortened V by 4 bases and J by 7 bases, and 8 bases separated the two germline ends.

V is TRBV4-3 and J is TRBJ2-3; D may correspond to TRBD1 or TRBD2 (6 bases each). The CDR3 has 14 amino acids. Germline CDR1 reads LGHNA; CDR2 reads YSLEER. Trimming cost V 2 bases and J 4 bases, with 10 bases left between them. The CDR3 region has the DNA TGCGCCAGCAGCCAAAGGGGGGCCCCAGATACGCAGTATTTT. Translated: CASSQRGAPDTQYF.

This clonotype was seen more than once but under ten times. The chain joins TRBV7-6 to TRBJ2-7, with D perhaps assigned TRBD1 or TRBD2 (5 bases each). The CDR3 has 16 residues. Germline CDR1 SGHVS, CDR2 FNYEAQ. Trimming took 3 bases from V and 2 from J, leaving 17 bases between them. The CDR3 coding sequence is TGTGCCAGCAGCTTGGAAACCGGGACGGTCGCCTACGAGCAGTACTTC. Protein: CASSLETGTVAYEQYF.

This clonotype was detected only once. The genes are TRBV7-2 and TRBJ1-1; TRBD1 might be the D (5 bases). Germline V gives CDR1 SGHTA, CDR2 FQGNSA. Trimming took 3 bases from V and 3 from J, leaving 11 bases between them. This CDR3 contains 14 residues. The CDR3 sequence: CASSFDSLHTEAFF. The DNA for the CDR3 is TGTGCCAGCAGCTTTGACAGTCTCCACACTGAAGCTTTCTTT.

This clonotype has more than one count but fewer than ten. The V and J genes are TRBV5-1 and TRBJ2-7; D might be TRBD2 (6 bases). Germline loops: CDR1 SGHRS, CDR2 YFSETQ. The CDR3 runs 13 residues. V dropped 4 bases and J dropped 7 bases, with 15 bases sitting between them. The CDR3 spells CASSKVGAGEQYF. The CDR3 coding sequence is TGCGCCAGCAGCAAGGTAGGGGCGGGGGAGCAGTACTTC.